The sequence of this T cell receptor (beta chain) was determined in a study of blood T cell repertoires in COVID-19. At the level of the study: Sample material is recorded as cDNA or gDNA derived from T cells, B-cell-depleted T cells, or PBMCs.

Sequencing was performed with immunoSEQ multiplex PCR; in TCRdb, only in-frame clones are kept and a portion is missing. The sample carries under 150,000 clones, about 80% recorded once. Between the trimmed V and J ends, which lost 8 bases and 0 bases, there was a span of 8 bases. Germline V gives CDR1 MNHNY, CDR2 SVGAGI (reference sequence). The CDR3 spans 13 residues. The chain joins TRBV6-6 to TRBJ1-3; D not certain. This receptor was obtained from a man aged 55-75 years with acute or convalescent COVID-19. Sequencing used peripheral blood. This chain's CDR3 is CASRADSGNTIYF. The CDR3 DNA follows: TGTGCCAGCCGAGCGGACTCTGGAAACACCATATATTTT.